Given below is one TCR beta chain in context. Its target is unknown. The data were obtained in a study of T-cell reconstitution after alpha-beta-depleted transplantation in children. Notes on the study in general: Several hundred expanded graft clones reportedly gave rise to the alpha-beta T cells present about two months after transplant. Surviving recipient T cells and thymic progenitors produced the high day-60 TCRbeta diversity seen in some patients. Newly generated T cells supplied most T-cell counts and diversity one year post-transplant.

This CDR3 region has 16 residues. Trimming took 5 bases from V and 4 from J; bases not matched to a gene: 11. CDR1 is LNHNV, CDR2 YYDKDF, per germline (reference sequence). This sample's TCRbeta library carried unique molecular identifier barcodes. TCRdb recomputed calls from the PCR reads with MiXCR, one row per CDR3 protein. The sample holds approximately 500,000 distinct CDR3 sequences, over 20% seen once. Here the sequenced sample was PBMCs, taken before TCRalphabeta/CD19-depleted stem cell transplant. The V call is TRBV15, the J call TRBJ2-3; 8 bases line up with TRBD1. The source of this sequence is a boy younger than two with Wiskott-Aldrich syndrome, due to receive a stem cell transplant. This CDR3 is CATSASRTGMADTQYF. The CDR3 DNA reads TGTGCCACCAGCGCGTCCCGGACAGGGATGGCAGATACGCAGTATTTT.